This is a list of T cell receptor beta chains from one sample in a study of PD-L1 blockade in urothelial cancer. Some clones are missing from TCRdb's copy, which holds only in-frame ones; the method was immunoSEQ multiplex PCR. The profile shows about 39,000 clones, approximately 90% of them singletons. Sequences were derived from PBMCs, sampled around atezolizumab (anti-PD-L1) treatment. These receptors all come from a man between 60 and 75 years old with urothelial cancer. CDR3s include the opening cysteine and the closing phenylalanine or tryptophan. The order of the fields is V gene, J gene, D gene, clone size, CDR3 DNA, CDR3 protein. D genes are given only for firm matches. Rows give clone size only sometimes, using once, few, many, or a class for an expanded clone.

v_call: TRBV5-4; j_call: TRBJ1-1; d_call: -; clone_size: few; cdr3_nt: TGTGCCAGCAGCTCGCCTCACCTAGGGGGTAAGACTGAAGCTTTCTTT; cdr3_aa: CASSSPHLGGKTEAFF
v_call: TRBV28; j_call: TRBJ1-1; d_call: -; clone_size: -; cdr3_nt: TGTGCCAGCAGTTACTTTTCCGGGTTCCCGCCTATGAACACTGAAGCTTTCTTT; cdr3_aa: CASSYFSGFPPMNTEAFF
v_call: TRBV9; j_call: TRBJ2-1; d_call: TRBD2; clone_size: -; cdr3_nt: TGTGCCAGCAGCGTAGGGGCGGGAGGGCCATCCGTTGAGCAGTTCTTC; cdr3_aa: CASSVGAGGPSVEQFF
v_call: TRBV10-1; j_call: TRBJ2-7; d_call: TRBD1; clone_size: few; cdr3_nt: TGCGCCAGCAGGGGGACAGGGGACCACGAGCAGTACTTC; cdr3_aa: CASRGTGDHEQYF
v_call: TRBV6-6; j_call: TRBJ1-5; d_call: -; clone_size: -; cdr3_nt: TGTGCCAGCAGTTATGACAGACAGTACAATCAGCCCCAGCATTTT; cdr3_aa: CASSYDRQYNQPQHF
v_call: TRBV15; j_call: TRBJ2-1; d_call: TRBD1; clone_size: -; cdr3_nt: TGTGCCACCAGCGTCCCTACAGGGGGCTCCTACAATGAGCAGTTCTTC; cdr3_aa: CATSVPTGGSYNEQFF
v_call: TRBV2; j_call: TRBJ1-1; d_call: -; clone_size: -; cdr3_nt: TGTGCCAGCAGTTCTGAGGGGGGGATTGTCGGTGAAGCTTTCTTT; cdr3_aa: CASSSEGGIVGEAFF
v_call: TRBV9; j_call: TRBJ1-2; d_call: -; clone_size: -; cdr3_nt: TGTGCCAGCAGCGCGTACCGGGGAGCCGCCAACTATGGCTACACCTTC; cdr3_aa: CASSAYRGAANYGYTF
v_call: TRBV7-9; j_call: TRBJ2-1; d_call: TRBD1; clone_size: -; cdr3_nt: TGTGCCAGCAGCTTAAGACAGGGCAATGAGCAGTTCTTC; cdr3_aa: CASSLRQGNEQFF
v_call: TRBV10-3; j_call: TRBJ2-7; d_call: TRBD1; clone_size: -; cdr3_nt: TGTGCCATCAGGGCGGACAGGGTTCCCTACGAGCAGTACTTC; cdr3_aa: CAIRADRVPYEQYF
v_call: TRBV2; j_call: TRBJ2-3; d_call: TRBD2; clone_size: -; cdr3_nt: TGTGCCAGCAGCCTGAGACTAGCGGGAATCACAGATACGCAGTATTTT; cdr3_aa: CASSLRLAGITDTQYF
v_call: TRBV27; j_call: TRBJ1-2; d_call: TRBD1; clone_size: -; cdr3_nt: TGTGCCACTAGACGGACAGGAGCGGGCTATGGCTACACCTTC; cdr3_aa: CATRRTGAGYGYTF
v_call: TRBV2; j_call: TRBJ1-4; d_call: TRBD1; clone_size: -; cdr3_nt: TGTGCCAGCCAGATAATGAAGACCGGGACAGGGCTTGAAAAACTGTTTTTT; cdr3_aa: CASQIMKTGTGLEKLFF
v_call: TRBV27; j_call: TRBJ1-1; d_call: TRBD1; clone_size: -; cdr3_nt: TGTGCCAGCGGGCTAATAACCGGGACAGGGGGCGAGAGTGAAGCTTTCTTT; cdr3_aa: CASGLITGTGGESEAFF
v_call: TRBV10-3; j_call: TRBJ2-3; d_call: -; clone_size: -; cdr3_nt: TGTGCCATCAGGGAGAGCGGGAGCACAGATACGCAGTATTTT; cdr3_aa: CAIRESGSTDTQYF
v_call: TRBV25-1; j_call: TRBJ2-5; d_call: -; clone_size: few; cdr3_nt: TGTGCCAGCAGATCCCCGTCCACAAGGGCAGGGGAAGTGGAGACCCAGTACTTC; cdr3_aa: CASRSPSTRAGEVETQYF
v_call: TRBV6-5; j_call: TRBJ2-7; d_call: TRBD1; clone_size: -; cdr3_nt: TGTGCCAGCAGTTACGGGACAGGTTTTCGAAGTATGTACTTC; cdr3_aa: CASSYGTGFRSMYF
v_call: TRBV5-4; j_call: TRBJ2-3; d_call: -; clone_size: -; cdr3_nt: TGTGCCAGCAGCCGTGGGCAGAACACAGATACGCAGTATTTT; cdr3_aa: CASSRGQNTDTQYF
v_call: TRBV11-2; j_call: TRBJ1-1; d_call: TRBD1; clone_size: -; cdr3_nt: TGTGCCAGCAGGGGGACAGTTAACACTGAAGCTTTCTTT; cdr3_aa: CASRGTVNTEAFF
v_call: TRBV4-1; j_call: TRBJ2-1; d_call: -; clone_size: -; cdr3_nt: TGCGCCAGCAGCCAAGAAGCCCAGGCTAATGAGCAGTTCTTC; cdr3_aa: CASSQEAQANEQFF
v_call: TRBV27; j_call: TRBJ2-1; d_call: TRBD2; clone_size: -; cdr3_nt: TGTGCCAGCAGTTTACAAGCGGGGGGGCCTGGGCTCTATGAGCAGTTCTTC; cdr3_aa: CASSLQAGGPGLYEQFF
v_call: TRBV10-2; j_call: TRBJ2-7; d_call: TRBD2; clone_size: -; cdr3_nt: TGCGCCAGGACCATTTGCACGGGACTAGCGGGAGAGGGGGTTTACGAGCAGTACTTC; cdr3_aa: CARTICTGLAGEGVYEQYF
v_call: TRBV28; j_call: TRBJ1-2; d_call: TRBD1; clone_size: -; cdr3_nt: TGTGCCATCCCGACAGGGTCGAGCTATGGCTACACCTTC; cdr3_aa: CAIPTGSSYGYTF
v_call: TRBV6-5; j_call: TRBJ1-6; d_call: TRBD1; clone_size: -; cdr3_nt: TGTGCCAGCAGTCCAGGACAGGGGAGTCATTCACCCCTCCACTTT; cdr3_aa: CASSPGQGSHSPLHF
v_call: TRBV2; j_call: TRBJ2-7; d_call: -; clone_size: -; cdr3_nt: TGTGCCAGCCGTCTCCAGGCCTACGAGCAGTACTTC; cdr3_aa: CASRLQAYEQYF
v_call: TRBV5-1; j_call: TRBJ2-5; d_call: TRBD1; clone_size: few; cdr3_nt: TGCGCCAGCAGCCGCGGACAGGGGGAGACCCAGTACTTC; cdr3_aa: CASSRGQGETQYF
v_call: TRBV28; j_call: TRBJ1-2; d_call: -; clone_size: -; cdr3_nt: TGTGCCAGCAGCCCAATGAACTATGGCTACACCTTC; cdr3_aa: CASSPMNYGYTF
v_call: TRBV6-1; j_call: TRBJ2-1; d_call: -; clone_size: -; cdr3_nt: TGTGCCAGCAGTGAAACAAGGCAGTTCTTC; cdr3_aa: CASSETRQFF
v_call: TRBV5-6; j_call: TRBJ2-4; d_call: -; clone_size: -; cdr3_nt: TGTGCCAGCAGCTTGGGGGTTAGCGAAAACATTCAGTACTTC; cdr3_aa: CASSLGVSENIQYF
v_call: TRBV5-4; j_call: TRBJ1-1; d_call: -; clone_size: -; cdr3_nt: TGTGCCAGCAGTTCCGGGACAAGTATGAACACTGAAGCTTTCTTT; cdr3_aa: CASSSGTSMNTEAFF
v_call: TRBV5-4; j_call: TRBJ2-1; d_call: TRBD2; clone_size: -; cdr3_nt: TGTGCCAGCAGCCGGGGACTAGCGGGAGTAGGGGAGCAGTTCTTC; cdr3_aa: CASSRGLAGVGEQFF
v_call: TRBV5-8; j_call: TRBJ1-5; d_call: TRBD1; clone_size: -; cdr3_nt: TGTGCCAGCAGCTCACGGACAGGGGAAGATCAGCCCCAGCATTTT; cdr3_aa: CASSSRTGEDQPQHF
v_call: TRBV28; j_call: TRBJ1-1; d_call: -; clone_size: -; cdr3_nt: TGTGCCAGCAGTTTATCGGGGGAGCGCGCTTTCTTT; cdr3_aa: CASSLSGERAFF
v_call: TRBV28; j_call: TRBJ1-2; d_call: -; clone_size: -; cdr3_nt: TGTGCCAGCAGTGTCCCGCCGTCCGGGGCTTGGGGGCGCCTTGGCTACACCTTC; cdr3_aa: CASSVPPSGAWGRLGYTF
v_call: TRBV18; j_call: TRBJ2-5; d_call: TRBD1; clone_size: -; cdr3_nt: TGTGCCAGCTCCCCCACAGGGGCCCGGACCCAGTACTTC; cdr3_aa: CASSPTGARTQYF